The next 18 T cell receptor beta chains were all read from a single sample in a study of response to subunit inactivated influenza vaccine. TCRdb reanalysed the RT-PCR reads using MiXCR and keeps one entry per CDR3 protein. The repertoire holds about 580,000 distinct CDR3 sequences, with approximately 14% as singletons. The source was PBMCs from blood, collected 11 to 12 days after vaccination. Every receptor here comes from a man aged 45-60 years who received an inactivated influenza vaccine.

This clonotype was detected only a few times. The J gene is TRBJ2-5, the V gene TRBV29-1; no firm D call. V gave up 5 bases and J gave up 6 bases, with 13 bases separating them. In germline, CDR1 is SQVTM, CDR2 ANQGSEA. The CDR3 runs 12 residues. The chain's CDR3 is CSVLLTRKTQYF. The CDR3, as DNA: TGCAGCGTTCTTCTGACCAGAAAGACCCAGTACTTC.

The CDR3 here is CASSQERSSPRTDTQYF. The CDR3 DNA reads as TGTGCCAGCAGCCAAGAAAGGTCTTCCCCTCGCACAGATACGCAGTATTTT. V usage is TRBV4-2 and J usage is TRBJ2-3, with D unclear. CDR3 size: 17 residues. Per the germline V gene, CDR1 is LGHNA and CDR2 is YNFKEQ. V lost 0 bases and J lost 1, with 14 bases in between.

The sample holds many counts of this clonotype. The J gene is TRBJ1-1, the V gene TRBV7-2; D is ambiguous. CDR1 and CDR2 from the germline V gene are SGHTA and FQGNSA. Trimming took off 0 bases at V and 4 bases at J, with 6 bases between the two ends. The CDR3 spans 13 residues. In DNA form, the CDR3 reads TGTGCCAGCAGCTTAGCACTGGGCACTGAAGCTTTCTTT. This sequence encodes CASSLALGTEAFF. The whole variable domain, remainder taken from reference TRBV7-2 and TRBJ1-1, is GAGVSQSPSNKVTEKGKDVELRCDPISGHTALYWYRQSLGQGLEFLIYFQGNSAPDKSGLPSDRFSAERTGGSVSTLTIQRTQQEDSAVYLCASSLALGTEAFFGQGTRLTVV.

This clonotype was counted only a few times. For the CDR3, the DNA is TGTGCCAGCAGCTTGGAAGGACAGAGGGCCAAAAACATTCAGTACTTC. Protein product: CASSLEGQRAKNIQYF. The J gene is TRBJ2-4, the V gene TRBV5-4; perhaps TRBD1 as D (6 bases). Germline V gene sequence: CDR1 SGHNT, CDR2 YYREEE (reference sequence). V dropped 0 bases and J dropped 1 base, with 11 bases sitting between them. This CDR3 spans 16 amino acids.

This clonotype turned up a few times. The chain uses TRBV12-3 or TRBV12-4 and TRBJ2-1; TRBD2 aligns across 7 bases. CDR3 length equals 11 residues. J was trimmed by 14 bases and V by 1 base; bases with no gene match: 2. DNA of the CDR3: TGTGCCAGCAGTTTAGGTGCGGGAGAGTTCTTC. This gives the protein CASSLGAGEFF.

This clonotype was observed at least ten times. The chain combines TRBV7-3 with TRBJ2-6; D is undetermined. The V gene's germline CDR1 is SGHTA and CDR2 FQGTGA. The CDR3 runs to 14 residues. Trimming took 5 bases from V and 0 from J, leaving 5 bases between them. The CDR3, as DNA: TGTGCCAGCAGCGTCCTCTCTGGGGCCAACGTCCTGACTTTC. It translates to CASSVLSGANVLTF. The variable domain in full, completed from reference TRBV7-3 and TRBJ2-6, reads GAGVSQTPSNKVTEKGKYVELRCDPISGHTALYWYRQSLGQGPEFLIYFQGTGAADDSGLPNDRFFAVRPEGSVSTLKIQRTERGDSAVYLCASSVLSGANVLTFGAGSRLTVL.

This CDR3 reads CASSLASGGQYNEQFF. DNA of the CDR3: TGCGCCAGCAGCTTGGCCAGCGGGGGCCAATACAATGAGCAGTTCTTC. The chain is built from TRBV5-1 and TRBJ2-1; 8 bases match TRBD2. This CDR3 is 16 amino acids long. V gave up 0 bases and J gave up 4 bases; unmatched junction bases: 6. Per germline, CDR1 SGHRS and CDR2 YFSETQ.

This clonotype was counted at least ten times. The rearrangement uses TRBV11-2 and TRBJ2-1; 14 nucleotides agree with TRBD2. CDR3 length equals 16 residues. Losses at the gene ends were 4 bases for V and 7 bases for J; bases not matched to a gene: 6. In germline, CDR1 is SGHAT, CDR2 FQNNGV. CDR3 sequence: CASSSRLAGGPNEQFF. The CDR3, as DNA: TGTGCCAGCAGCTCCAGACTAGCGGGAGGGCCGAATGAGCAGTTCTTC. Full variable domain (missing parts from reference TRBV11-2 and TRBJ2-1): EAGVAQSPRYKIIEKRQSVAFWCNPISGHATLYWYQQILGQGPKLLIQFQNNGVVDDSQLPKDRFSAERLKGVDSTLKIQPAKLEDSAVYLCASSSRLAGGPNEQFFGPGTRLTVL.

This clonotype occurred a few times. The chain recombines TRBV4-1 with TRBJ2-1; tentative D call: TRBD2 (6 bases). The CDR3 loop spans 13 amino acids. V was cut by 3 bases and J by 9 bases, with 12 bases left in between. Germline V CDR1 and CDR2: MGHRA, YSYEKL. The CDR3 sequence: CASSQSDYAEQFF. The DNA of the CDR3 is TGCGCCAGCAGCCAGTCGGACTACGCTGAGCAGTTCTTC.

The chain uses TRBV7-8 and TRBJ2-5; D ambiguous. The germline V gene encodes CDR1 SGHVS and CDR2 FQNEAQ. Trimming pared 1 base from V and 4 bases from J, leaving 13 bases between. This CDR3 spans 15 amino acids. The CDR3 DNA sequence: TGTGCCAGCAGCTTAGATCTGGGGTGGGGAGAGACCCAGTACTTC. Translated, it gives CASSLDLGWGETQYF.

The chain employs TRBV7-3 and TRBJ2-1; D perhaps matches TRBD1 (7 bases). Germline loops: CDR1 SGHTA, CDR2 FQGTGA. The V and J ends lost 5 bases and 8 bases respectively, with 13 bases between them. This CDR3 has 13 amino acids. CDR3 amino acids: CASSASGGYEQFF. In DNA, the CDR3 is TGTGCCAGCAGCGCATCAGGGGGGTATGAGCAGTTCTTC. Using reference TRBV7-3 and TRBJ2-1 for the parts outside the CDR3, the full variable domain is GAGVSQTPSNKVTEKGKYVELRCDPISGHTALYWYRQSLGQGPEFLIYFQGTGAADDSGLPNDRFFAVRPEGSVSTLKIQRTERGDSAVYLCASSASGGYEQFFGPGTRLTVL.

Only a few counts were recorded for this clonotype. This chain joins TRBV5-5 and TRBJ2-1; 12 nucleotides agree with TRBD2. The CDR3 has 15 residues. Germline loops: CDR1 SGHKS, CDR2 YYEKEE (reference sequence). The V gene end was trimmed by 4 bases and the J gene end by 8 bases; junction bases not matched to a gene: 7. The CDR3 here is CASSARLAGAHEQFF. The CDR3 DNA sequence: TGTGCCAGCAGCGCCAGACTAGCGGGGGCACATGAGCAGTTCTTC.

The chain couples TRBV10-1 to TRBJ2-3; D tentatively reads TRBD1 or TRBD2 (6 bases each). Germline CDR1 and CDR2: WNHNN and SYGVQD (reference sequence). The CDR3 contains 12 residues. V was trimmed by 4 bases and J by 9 bases, leaving 11 bases between them. Here the CDR3 reads CASSVTGATQYF. CDR3 nucleotides: TGCGCCAGCAGTGTGACGGGGGCAACGCAGTATTTT.

The sample holds a few counts of this clonotype. The rearrangement uses TRBV29-1 and TRBJ2-3; tentatively, D is TRBD2 (6 bases). Trimming took 6 bases from V and 4 from J, leaving 11 bases between them. The CDR3 has 12 residues. Germline CDR1 is SQVTM and CDR2 is ANQGSEA. CDR3 residues: CSVVGLPDTQYF. The CDR3 region has the DNA TGCAGCGTGGTGGGACTTCCAGATACGCAGTATTTT.

The table lists this clonotype with a few counts. The V and J genes are TRBV18 and TRBJ2-7, with D hard to call. This CDR3 comprises 16 residues. Per the germline V gene, CDR1 is KGHSH and CDR2 is LQKENI. V was shortened by 4 bases and J by 2 bases, with 18 bases between the two germline ends. The CDR3 region is CASSLDERLIAYEQYF. The DNA for the CDR3 is TGTGCCAGCTCACTTGATGAGCGCCTTATCGCCTACGAGCAGTACTTC.

There are a few counts of this clonotype. This chain connects TRBV20-1 to TRBJ2-7; 11 nucleotides agree with TRBD2. Germline CDR1 and CDR2: DFQATT and SNEGSKA (reference sequence). The CDR3 sequence is 14 residues long. V lost 3 bases to trimming and J lost 3 bases; unmatched junction nucleotides: 4. CDR3 bases: TGCAGTGCTAGCCCCGGACTAGCGGGCTACGAGCAGTACTTC. Amino acids: CSASPGLAGYEQYF.

The chain joins TRBV24-1 to TRBJ2-3; 12 bases agree with TRBD2. The ends lost 1 base at V and 6 bases at J; junction bases unmatched: 7. CDR1 is KGHDR and CDR2 is SFDVKD in the germline V gene. CDR3 length: 17 amino acids. This chain's CDR3 is CATSDFFFGTSGDTQYF. CDR3 nucleotides: TGTGCCACCAGTGATTTTTTTTTTGGGACTAGCGGGGATACGCAGTATTTT.

The chain carries TRBV7-2 and TRBJ2-2; D gene ambiguous. Trimming removed 5 bases from V and 7 bases from J, with 11 bases in between. Per the germline V gene, CDR1 is SGHTA and CDR2 is FQGNSA. The CDR3 is made up of 13 amino acids. CDR3 sequence (DNA): TGTGCCAGCAGCCCCCATAGTGTCGGGGAGCTGTTTTTT. Translation gives CASSPHSVGELFF.